Shown below are 27 T cell receptor beta chains from a single sample sequenced in a study of Ad26.COV2.S vaccination and SARS-CoV-2 variants (dated by TCRdb to about 2021). The meaning of the sample's treatment or condition label: some 20 received Ad26.COV2.S at low or high dose, single or two shots; about 5 received placebo; per-sample allocation not given. For vaccine and placebo recipients, repertoires were sequenced using samples collected on day 63 after the first injection. Receptor libraries were prepared by the immunoSEQ multiplex PCR assay. The immuneACCESS repertoire file appears here via TCRdb, limited to in-frame rearrangements. These files lack a portion of the clones; in checked studies, under half of the deficit traces to unresolved V genes, and the cause of the others is not known. The table for this sample lists some 320,000 clones; roughly 84% of them were counted only once. The ten largest clones take up less than 2% of the sample.

The sample in question was peripheral blood, obtained in a trial of Ad26.COV2.S vaccine versus placebo. The origin of the receptors is a person aged 18-65 years who received the Ad26.COV2.S COVID-19 vaccine or a placebo.

This clone was counted a single time. The V and J genes are TRBV6-5 and TRBJ2-7; a possible D gene is TRBD2 (6 bases). The V and J ends lost 2 bases and 2 bases respectively, with 10 bases between them. CDR3 length: 14 residues. CDR1 is MNHEY and CDR2 is SVGAGI in the germline V gene. The CDR3 coding sequence is TGTGCCAGCAGTTACGGGGGGATCACCTACGAGCAGTACTTC. The encoded protein is CASSYGGITYEQYF.

The gene calls are TRBV5-4 and TRBJ1-6, with 9 bases identical to TRBD1. The CDR3 extends over 15 amino acids. The germline gives CDR1 SGHNT, CDR2 YYREEE (reference sequence). Germline trimming cut 2 bases from V and 8 bases from J; bases unmatched to any gene: 5. The CDR3 loop is CASSFGTGRDSPLHF. CDR3 bases: TGTGCCAGCAGCTTCGGGACAGGGAGGGATTCACCCCTCCACTTT. Full variable domain (missing parts from reference TRBV5-4 and TRBJ1-6): ETGVTQSPTHLIKTRGQQVTLRCSSQSGHNTVSWYQQALGQGPQFIFQYYREEENGRGNFPPRFSGLQFPNYSSELNVNALELDDSALYLCASSFGTGRDSPLHFGNGTRLTVT.

This clone was seen just once. This sequence joins TRBV11-2 and TRBJ2-3, with TRBD2 matching over 13 bases. Per the germline V gene, CDR1 is SGHAT and CDR2 is FQNNGV. CDR3 length: 17 residues. V dropped 8 bases and J dropped 3; count of bases not matched to a gene: 11. The CDR3 DNA reads as TGTGCCAGCGCTCCCTTCACTAGCGGGGGGGCAACAGATACGCAGTATTTT. This translates into CASAPFTSGGATDTQYF.

This clone was seen a few times. The rearrangement links TRBV5-6 to TRBJ2-1, with 9 bases identical to TRBD1. V shed 2 bases and J 9 bases; nucleotides not matched to a gene: 15. CDR3 length equals 17 residues. Germline V gene lookup returns CDR1 SGHDT and CDR2 YYEEEE. The DNA of the CDR3 is TGTGCCAGCAGCTTCTGGGCCGGGACAGGGCGGGTTAGTGAGCAGTTCTTC. Encoded protein: CASSFWAGTGRVSEQFF.

The chain employs TRBV15 and TRBJ1-2; TRBD1 might be the D (6 bases). The CDR3 sequence is 18 residues long. Trimming took 0 bases from V and 4 from J, leaving 21 bases between them. From germline, CDR1 is LNHNV and CDR2 YYDKDF (reference sequence). The CDR3 bases are TGTGCCACCAGCAGAGACGCCGGAGGGGGGTCTAGGGGCTATGGCTACACCTTC. Protein: CATSRDAGGGSRGYGYTF.

This chain joins TRBV29-1 and TRBJ1-5; 8 bases map to TRBD1. V trimming: 7 bases; J trimming: 7 bases; junction bases outside the gene matches: 9. The CDR3 length is 13 residues. The germline V gene encodes CDR1 SQVTM and CDR2 ANQGSEA. This CDR3 is CSAMTGVGQPQHF. Here the CDR3 DNA reads TGCAGCGCTATGACAGGGGTTGGCCAGCCCCAGCATTTT.

The chain couples TRBV5-4 to TRBJ1-2; 7 nucleotides align to TRBD1. In germline, CDR1 is SGHNT, CDR2 YYREEE (reference sequence). The CDR3 runs to 15 residues. With V trimmed by 3 bases and J by 4 bases, 9 bases remained unmatched. The CDR3 DNA is TGTGCCAGCAGCTATACTGACAGGGCTAGCTATGGCTACACCTTC. This sequence encodes CASSYTDRASYGYTF.

This chain joins TRBV7-6 and TRBJ2-2; no definite D call. This CDR3 comprises 14 residues. Per germline, CDR1 SGHVS and CDR2 FNYEAQ. Trimming left V 1 base short and J 4 bases short, with 7 bases between. The CDR3 nucleotides read TGTGCCAGCAGCTTAGGGACCGGCACCGGGGAGCTGTTTTTT. Amino acids: CASSLGTGTGELFF.

The sample holds a few counts of this clone. CDR3 residues: CASSYSGAPFGEQYF. CDR3 in DNA: TGTGCCAGCAGTTACTCTGGGGCCCCATTCGGGGAGCAGTACTTC. The chain joins TRBV6-5 to TRBJ2-7, with D tentatively TRBD1 (5 bases). Per germline, CDR1 MNHEY and CDR2 SVGAGI. There are 15 residues in the CDR3. V lost 0 bases and J 7 bases, leaving 16 bases between the germline ends.

This sequence joins TRBV5-4 and TRBJ2-3, with 13 bases fitting TRBD2. The germline V gene encodes CDR1 SGHNT and CDR2 YYREEE (reference sequence). There are 15 residues in the CDR3. J was trimmed by 5 bases and V by 3 bases; bases with no gene match: 3. CDR3 sequence (DNA): TGTGCCAGCAGCTGGACTAGCGGGGGTCAAGATACGCAGTATTTT. This gives the protein CASSWTSGGQDTQYF.

The DNA of the CDR3 is TGTGCCAGCAGCGTAGAGGGAAGCGACACAGATACGCAGTATTTT. This translates into CASSVEGSDTDTQYF. V gene TRBV9 combines with J gene TRBJ2-3; D gene unclear. This CDR3 contains 15 residues. In germline, CDR1 is SGDLS, CDR2 YYNGEE. V shed 0 bases and J shed 2 bases, with 10 bases lying between them.

The rearrangement links TRBV4-2 to TRBJ2-3, with a weak D call TRBD2 (7 bases). The CDR3 is 16 residues long. V lost 2 bases and J lost 5, with 17 bases in between. Germline V gene sequence: CDR1 LGHNA, CDR2 YNFKEQ. In DNA, the CDR3 is TGTGCCAGCAGCCAATTAGAGGGGGGCGGGGGAGATACGCAGTATTTT. Its translation is CASSQLEGGGGDTQYF.

V gene TRBV18 combines with J gene TRBJ1-4; 7 bases are a match to TRBD1. Germline-derived CDR1 and CDR2 are KGHSH and LQKENI. Losses at the gene ends were 6 bases for V and 7 bases for J; bases not matched to a gene: 14. This CDR3 has 16 residues. CDR3 sequence: CASSSFPAGGFEKLFF. CDR3 DNA: TGTGCCAGCTCGTCATTTCCGGCAGGGGGTTTTGAAAAACTGTTTTTT.

V and J are TRBV30 and TRBJ2-5, with a weak D call TRBD2 (6 bases). The CDR3 is 13 residues long. Trimming took off 4 bases at V and 5 bases at J, with 14 bases between the two ends. Germline CDR1 is GTSNPN and CDR2 is SVGIG (reference sequence). In nucleotides, the CDR3 is TGTGCCTGGAAACCTCCGGGGGAGGAGACCCAGTACTTC. Translated: CAWKPPGEETQYF.

The gene calls are TRBV7-2 and TRBJ1-2, with 7 bases aligning to TRBD1. The CDR3 is 15 residues long. Germline V gene data show CDR1 as SGHTA and CDR2 as FQGNSA. With 6 bases clipped from V and 5 bases from J, the junction kept 12 bases outside the gene matches. The CDR3 spells CASRPPDRAPYGYTF. The CDR3 DNA reads TGTGCCAGCAGACCTCCCGACAGGGCCCCATATGGCTACACCTTC. Filled out from reference TRBV7-2 and TRBJ1-2, the complete variable domain reads GAGVSQSPSNKVTEKGKDVELRCDPISGHTALYWYRQSLGQGLEFLIYFQGNSAPDKSGLPSDRFSAERTGGSVSTLTIQRTQQEDSAVYLCASRPPDRAPYGYTFGSGTRLTVV.

The chain is built from TRBV19 and TRBJ1-2; D not resolved. Germline V gene sequence: CDR1 LNHDA, CDR2 SQIVND (reference sequence). Deletions cut 2 bases from V and 5 bases from J, with 6 bases between. This CDR3 comprises 12 residues. The CDR3 here is CASSISGYGYTF. The CDR3 bases are TGTGCCAGTAGTATATCGGGGTATGGCTACACCTTC.

The V call is TRBV7-6, the J call TRBJ2-6; D remains ambiguous. The CDR3 runs to 15 residues. The germline gives CDR1 SGHVS, CDR2 FNYEAQ. V was clipped by 7 bases and J by 0 bases, with 10 bases between them. The CDR3 DNA sequence: TGTGCCAGCACCTTTACCCTCTCTGGGGCCAACGTCCTGACTTTC. Protein sequence: CASTFTLSGANVLTF.

This clone came up a few times. This CDR3 is CASSSRQGSYYGYTF. CDR3 nucleotides: TGTGCCAGCAGTTCCCGACAGGGGAGTTACTATGGCTACACCTTC. The chain links TRBV6-5 to TRBJ1-2; 8 nucleotides line up with TRBD1. With V trimmed by 4 bases and J by 3 bases, 7 bases remained unmatched. Germline V gives CDR1 MNHEY, CDR2 SVGAGI. The CDR3 contains 15 residues.

The V gene is TRBV5-4, the J gene TRBJ1-6; D is uncertain. This CDR3 has 14 residues. The germline V gene has CDR1 SGHNT and CDR2 YYREEE (reference sequence). V was cut by 5 bases and J by 4 bases, with 10 bases left in between. The CDR3 DNA reads TGTGCCAGCAGTTTAGGGTTGTATAATTCACCCCTCCACTTT. Translated, it gives CASSLGLYNSPLHF.

The chain links TRBV9 to TRBJ2-7; perhaps TRBD1 as D (6 bases). V lost 2 bases and J 1 base, leaving 13 bases between the germline ends. The V gene's germline CDR1 is SGDLS and CDR2 YYNGEE. There are 15 residues in the CDR3. CDR3 DNA: TGTGCCAGCAGCGTCGACGGGACACCGTCCTACGAGCAGTACTTC. Protein sequence: CASSVDGTPSYEQYF.

The chain joins TRBV20-1 to TRBJ2-7; no firm D call. Deletions cut 5 bases from V and 3 bases from J, with 8 bases between. CDR3 length: 11 residues. Germline V lookup: CDR1 DFQATT, CDR2 SNEGSKA (reference sequence). The CDR3 nucleotides read TGCAGTGCTGGACGGAACTACGAGCAGTACTTC. Translation: CSAGRNYEQYF.

V is TRBV12-3 or TRBV12-4 and J is TRBJ1-1; D not certain. Trimming cost V 7 bases and J 0 bases, with 9 bases left between them. The CDR3 has 13 amino acids. The CDR3 reads CASTGQMNTEAFF. CDR3 nucleotides: TGTGCCAGCACAGGCCAAATGAACACTGAAGCTTTCTTT.

V gene TRBV7-9 combines with J gene TRBJ1-1; D is possibly TRBD1 (5 bases). The CDR3 has 15 amino acids. Trimming took off 3 bases at V and 1 base at J, with 12 bases between the two ends. Looked up from germline, CDR1 is SEHNR and CDR2 is FQNEAQ (reference sequence). The CDR3 protein is CASSFDSSPNTEAFF. For the CDR3, the DNA is TGTGCCAGCAGCTTCGACAGCTCCCCGAACACTGAAGCTTTCTTT.

The J gene is TRBJ1-2, the V gene TRBV9; 9 nucleotides line up with TRBD1. Germline assignment: CDR1 SGDLS and CDR2 YYNGEE. Unmatched junction bases numbered 10, after V lost 7 bases and J lost 0 bases. The CDR3 covers 16 residues. The CDR3 loop reads CASSGTGRGANYGYTF. The CDR3 nucleotides are TGTGCCAGCTCCGGGACAGGGAGGGGAGCTAACTATGGCTACACCTTC.

This chain connects TRBV2 to TRBJ2-3, with a weak D call TRBD1 (6 bases). The CDR3 consists of 13 residues. The V gene lost 6 bases and the J gene lost 2 bases, with 9 bases spanning the gap. CDR1 SNHLY and CDR2 FYNNEI come from the germline V gene. The CDR3 DNA is TGTGCCAGCAGGGACAGCTACACAGATACGCAGTATTTT. Protein: CASRDSYTDTQYF.

In DNA form, the CDR3 reads TGTGCCAGCAGCCAAGATCGACTAGCGGGCTCTTCCGGGAATGAGCAGTTCTTC. Its protein product is CASSQDRLAGSSGNEQFF. This chain links TRBV4-2 with TRBJ2-1, with TRBD2 identical over 10 bases. This CDR3 comprises 18 residues. Losses at the gene ends were 0 bases for V and 7 bases for J; bases not matched to a gene: 12. CDR1 is LGHNA, CDR2 YNFKEQ, per germline.

The chain couples TRBV6-5 to TRBJ2-5, with a tentative D call TRBD2 (6 bases). The V end lost 2 bases, the J end lost 4 bases, and 8 bases lay between the germline ends. CDR3 length: 13 residues. Germline CDR1 reads MNHEY; CDR2 reads SVGAGI. CDR3 coding DNA: TGTGCCAGCAGTTACGCGGGGTTAGAGACCCAGTACTTC. Protein product: CASSYAGLETQYF.